A single sample is the source of the 20 T cell receptor beta chains below, sequenced in a study of molecular identifiers for immune sequencing clone quantification. Each CDR3 protein gets one entry after TCRdb re-called the PCR reads with MiXCR. Counted here are about 630,000 distinct CDR3 sequences, about 25% occurring once; the ten biggest clones make up approximately 0.75%. The sequenced sample was naive CD8+ T cells from blood, with Jurkat cell RNA spiked in. Subset denoted: FACS-sorted CD8+CD4-CCR7+CD45RA+ naive T cells. The receptors originated from a human donor in good health. Some libraries in this study had Jurkat cell RNA spiked in.

This clonotype was counted a few times. The V gene is TRBV5-8, the J gene TRBJ2-2; TRBD1 is a possible D gene (6 bases). CDR1 SGHTS and CDR2 YDEGEE come from the germline V gene. V gave up 0 bases and J gave up 7 bases, with 16 bases separating them. This CDR3 contains 16 residues. The CDR3 reads CASSLEGEKAVGELFF. CDR3 sequence (DNA): TGTGCCAGCAGCTTGGAGGGGGAGAAAGCAGTCGGGGAGCTGTTTTTT.

This clonotype was picked up many times. As DNA, the CDR3 is TGTGCCAGCAGCTTACCGTACCCGGGAACCTCTTCGTACGGGAATCAGCCCCAGCATTTT. Translating it yields CASSLPYPGTSSYGNQPQHF. The chain has TRBV7-9 and TRBJ1-5; the D is unclear. CDR3 size: 20 residues. In germline, CDR1 is SEHNR, CDR2 FQNEAQ (reference sequence). V lost 2 bases and J 4 bases, leaving 27 bases between the germline ends.

This chain joins TRBV27 and TRBJ2-1, with TRBD2 as a possible D gene (5 bases). This CDR3 has 16 amino acids. Trimming left V 2 bases short and J 9 bases short, with 20 bases between. The germline V gene has CDR1 MNHEY and CDR2 SMNVEV (reference sequence). In DNA form, the CDR3 reads TGTGCCAGCAGTTTAATCCAACCCCTAGCTTTCAGTGAGCAGTTCTTC. This codes for CASSLIQPLAFSEQFF.

Only a few counts were recorded for this clonotype. The chain employs TRBV2 and TRBJ1-6; D uncertain. This CDR3 region has 14 residues. Deletions cut 6 bases from V and 5 bases from J, with 11 bases between. Germline V gives CDR1 SNHLY, CDR2 FYNNEI. CDR3 DNA sequence: TGTGCCAGCAGGTGGTACACCGATAATTCACCCCTCCACTTT. Translated: CASRWYTDNSPLHF.

This clonotype was observed at least ten times. The genes are TRBV20-1 and TRBJ1-3; no firm D call. The ends were cut back, 1 base at V and 2 bases at J, with 12 bases in the middle. The CDR3 is 15 residues long. Germline V gene lookup returns CDR1 DFQATT and CDR2 SNEGSKA (reference sequence). In nucleotides, the CDR3 is TGCAGTGCTAGAGGGGCCGGGGTTACTGGAAACACCATATATTTT. Encoded protein: CSARGAGVTGNTIYF.

In its sample, this clonotype was seen once. This chain links TRBV4-3 with TRBJ2-3, with 14 bases fitting TRBD2. The CDR3 has 16 residues. Trimming at V came to 4 bases and at J to 10 bases, leaving 10 bases not matched to a gene. Germline values: CDR1 LGHNA, CDR2 YSLEER. The CDR3 DNA follows: TGCGCCAGCAGCCCGGGGACTAGCGGGGGCACAGCTCCGCAGTATTTT. Translating it yields CASSPGTSGGTAPQYF.

This chain joins TRBV2 and TRBJ2-7, with TRBD1 as a possible D gene (6 bases). The V and J ends lost 3 bases and 2 bases respectively, with 17 bases between them. The CDR3 loop spans 16 amino acids. Germline CDR1 reads SNHLY; CDR2 reads FYNNEI. CDR3 bases: TGTGCCAGCAGTGACTACAGGGTTCCCCCTCCCTACGAGCAGTACTTC. Its protein is CASSDYRVPPPYEQYF.

Remarks on this clonotype: A read error may be the cause here, since a much bigger clone is one base away. The CDR3 does not close with the conserved phenylalanine or tryptophan, likely indicating a read error. This chain uses TRBV20-1 with TRBJ2-7; possibly TRBD2 for D (6 bases). V was pared by 3 bases and J by 4 bases, with 16 bases between. This CDR3 region has 14 residues. The germline V gene has CDR1 DFQATT and CDR2 SNEGSKA (reference sequence). The CDR3 bases are TGCAGTGCTAGGGGGCCTTTGGGGAGGTACGAGCAGTACCTC. Translation: CSARGPLGRYEQYL.

This clonotype occurred many times. V gene TRBV3-1 combines with J gene TRBJ2-7; TRBD2 is a possible D gene (6 bases). Germline CDR1 is LGHDT and CDR2 is YNNKEL (reference sequence). The CDR3 runs to 16 residues. V lost 6 bases to trimming and J lost 0 bases, with 18 bases between them. The CDR3 region has the DNA TGTGCCAGCAGTCGTAGCGGTCCCACGAGCTCCTACGAGCAGTACTTC. Encoded protein: CASSRSGPTSSYEQYF.

This clonotype has ten or more counts. The chain carries TRBV30 and TRBJ1-1, with D uncertain. Germline CDR1 is GTSNPN and CDR2 is SVGIG (reference sequence). V gave up 5 bases and J gave up 8 bases, with 12 bases separating them. This CDR3 comprises 11 residues. This CDR3 reads CAWGMSWEAFF. The CDR3 region has the DNA TGTGCCTGGGGTATGTCCTGGGAAGCTTTCTTT.

Ten or more counts support this clonotype. V is TRBV4-1 and J is TRBJ1-4, with 10 bases matching TRBD1. Germline V gene sequence: CDR1 MGHRA, CDR2 YSYEKL. The CDR3 has 17 residues. V gave up 3 bases and J gave up 3 bases; unmatched junction bases: 7. CDR3 in DNA: TGCGCCAGCAGCCACAGACAGGGGGCACTGGCTAATGAAAAACTGTTTTTT. Translated: CASSHRQGALANEKLFF.

In this sample, this clonotype turned up a few times. The chain recombines TRBV13 with TRBJ2-1, with D unresolved. Looked up from germline, CDR1 is PRHDT and CDR2 is FYEKMQ (reference sequence). The V end was cut by 4 bases, the J end by 3 bases, with 10 bases between. The CDR3 runs 14 residues. CDR3 sequence (DNA): TGTGCCAGCAGCTGGCAACTACACTACAATGAGCAGTTCTTC. This translates into CASSWQLHYNEQFF.

This clonotype was picked up many times. The chain uses TRBV5-1 and TRBJ2-7; no clear D gene. This CDR3 contains 13 residues. Trimming removed 1 base from V and 3 bases from J, with 8 bases in between. The germline CDR1 and CDR2 sequences are SGHRS and YFSETQ. The CDR3 sequence: CASSLRPVYEQYF. CDR3 DNA: TGCGCCAGCAGCTTGAGGCCCGTCTACGAGCAGTACTTC.

This chain links TRBV25-1 with TRBJ1-2; 9 bases are shared with TRBD1. CDR1 and CDR2 from the germline V gene are MGHDK and SYGVNS. The CDR3 loop spans 16 amino acids. Trimming at V came to 5 bases and at J to 2 bases, leaving 9 bases not matched to a gene. CDR3 sequence reads: CASSPYTGGRNYGYTF. For the CDR3, the DNA is TGTGCCAGCAGTCCATATACAGGGGGCCGAAACTATGGCTACACCTTC.

This clonotype was seen repeatedly, ten times or more. V and J are TRBV30 and TRBJ2-7; no definite D call. CDR1 GTSNPN and CDR2 SVGIG come from the germline V gene (reference sequence). The V end lost 0 bases, the J end lost 5 bases, and 14 bases lay between the germline ends. CDR3 length: 14 residues. Here the CDR3 reads CAWSVSSSFDEQYF. The CDR3 coding sequence is TGTGCCTGGAGTGTCAGTAGCTCTTTTGACGAGCAGTACTTC.

Remarks on this clonotype: A read error is possible here, since a much larger clone lies one base away. The rearrangement links TRBV7-2 to TRBJ2-1; tentatively, D is TRBD1 or TRBD2 (5 bases each). V lost 5 bases and J 2 bases, leaving 16 bases between the germline ends. Germline CDR1 and CDR2: SGHTA and FQGNSA. The CDR3 spans 16 residues. The chain's CDR3 is CASSPRGGAAYNEQFF. For the CDR3, the DNA is TGTGCCAGCAGCCCGCGTGGGGGAGCCGCCTACAATGAGCAGTTCTTC.

On this clonotype itself: A much larger clone lies a single base off, so this may be a read error. The V and J genes are TRBV11-2 and TRBJ2-3, with D perhaps assigned TRBD1 or TRBD2 (6 bases each). Germline assignment: CDR1 SGHAT and CDR2 FQNNGV. This CDR3 is 15 amino acids long. Trimming removed 3 bases at V and 2 bases at J, with 12 bases between. The CDR3 sequence is CASSFTGALTDTQYF. For the CDR3, the DNA is TGTGCCAGCAGCTTTACGGGGGCTCTCACAGATACGCAGTATTTT. Together with reference TRBV11-2 and TRBJ2-3, the CDR3 gives the full variable domain: EAGVAQSPRYKIIEKRQSVAFWCNPISGHATLYWYQQILGQGPKLLIQFQNNGVVDDSQLPKDRFSAERLKGVDSTLKIQPAKLEDSAVYLCASSFTGALTDTQYFGPGTRLTVL.

This clonotype was seen a few times. The genes are TRBV7-9 and TRBJ2-6; possibly TRBD1 for D (5 bases). Trimming stripped 8 bases from V and 3 bases from J, with 11 bases between. In germline, CDR1 is SEHNR, CDR2 FQNEAQ (reference sequence). The CDR3 has 14 amino acids. In DNA form, the CDR3 reads TGTGCCAGCGACTCCAGGGTTGGGGCCAACGTCCTGACTTTC. This encodes CASDSRVGANVLTF.

Concerning this clonotype itself: One junction end disagrees with the germline gene, perhaps due to a read error. V usage is TRBV30 and J usage is TRBJ2-7; D is undetermined. This CDR3 spans 14 amino acids. CDR1 is GTSNPN and CDR2 is SVGIG in the germline V gene (reference sequence). The CDR3 region is CAWSVVSITYEQCF. The CDR3 nucleotides read TGTGCCTGGAGTGTAGTTAGTATAACCTACGAGCAGTGCTTC.

This sequence joins TRBV20-1 and TRBJ2-3; 10 nucleotides agree with TRBD2. CDR1 and CDR2 from the germline V gene are DFQATT and SNEGSKA (reference sequence). This CDR3 spans 18 amino acids. V was pared by 0 bases and J by 1 base, with 10 bases of the junction left unmatched. CDR3 DNA: TGCAGTGCTAGAGATTTGCTAGCGGGGGAGGTAGGCACAGATACGCAGTATTTT. This translates into CSARDLLAGEVGTDTQYF.